This is a list of T cell receptor beta chains from one sample in a study of response to subunit inactivated influenza vaccine. MiXCR, applied by TCRdb to the RT-PCR reads, yields one record per CDR3 protein. The top ten clones hold about 12% of a sample with about half a million distinct CDR3 sequences, 11% of them seen once. The sample was PBMCs from blood, taken 40 to 50 days after vaccination. Every receptor here comes from a man aged 50 to 60 who received an inactivated influenza vaccine. CDR3s include the opening cysteine and the closing phenylalanine or tryptophan. Not all rows give a size; the values are once, few, many and, for expanded clones, a class.

CASSVQGALKETQYF	TRBV11-2	.	TRBJ2-5
CASSLDVSSYNEQFF	TRBV5-4	many	TRBJ2-1
CASSGPGRGGGENIQYF	TRBV7-9	few	TRBJ2-4
CASSRETSGAGEQYF	TRBV12-3/TRBV12-4	.	TRBJ2-7
CSARQGWDEKLFF	TRBV29-1	many	TRBJ1-4
CSATGGTPRGYEAFF	TRBV20-1	.	TRBJ1-1
CASSSPPGLVADTQYF	TRBV6-2/TRBV6-3	.	TRBJ2-3
CASSPGFGGTGELFF	TRBV7-2	.	TRBJ2-2
CASSPGTSGASYNEQFF	TRBV18	.	TRBJ2-1
CSARDLYRDTQYF	TRBV20-1	.	TRBJ2-3
CASSPRVRSSTDTQYF	TRBV3-1	.	TRBJ2-3
CSARGLTAPSTDTQYF	TRBV20-1	few	TRBJ2-3
CASSLGLAGVDTGELFF	TRBV11-2	.	TRBJ2-2
CATSDFGSPSYNEQFF	TRBV24-1	.	TRBJ2-1